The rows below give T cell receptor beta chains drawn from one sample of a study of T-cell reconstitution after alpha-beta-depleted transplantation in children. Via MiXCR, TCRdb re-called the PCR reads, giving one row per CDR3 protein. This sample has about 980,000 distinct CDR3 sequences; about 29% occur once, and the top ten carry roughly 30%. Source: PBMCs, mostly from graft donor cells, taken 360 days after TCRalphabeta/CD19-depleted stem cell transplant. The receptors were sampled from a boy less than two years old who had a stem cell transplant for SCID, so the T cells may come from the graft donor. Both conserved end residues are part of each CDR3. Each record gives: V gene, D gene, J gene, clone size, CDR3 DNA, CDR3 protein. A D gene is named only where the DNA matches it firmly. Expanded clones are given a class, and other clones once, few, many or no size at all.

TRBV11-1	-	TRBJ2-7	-	TGTGCCAGCAGCCTAACAGACAGATACGAGCAGTACTTC	CASSLTDRYEQYF
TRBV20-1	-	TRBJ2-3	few	TGCAGTGCTAGAGGAACCCTCACGCAGTATTTT	CSARGTLTQYF
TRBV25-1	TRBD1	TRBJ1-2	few	TGTGCCACCCAAAGCCCTACAGGGGATGGCTACACCTTC	CATQSPTGDGYTF
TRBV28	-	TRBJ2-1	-	TGTGCCAGCAGTTTGGTTAGCAGCAGCTCCTACAATGAGCAGTTCTTC	CASSLVSSSSYNEQFF
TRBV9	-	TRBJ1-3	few	TGTGCCAGCAGCGTCGGGGACAACCTCTCTGGAAACACCATATATTTT	CASSVGDNLSGNTIYF
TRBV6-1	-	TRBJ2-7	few	TGTGCCAGCAGAAAAGGATCAGTTACCTACGAGCAGTACTTC	CASRKGSVTYEQYF
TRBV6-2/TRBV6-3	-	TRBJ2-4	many	TGTGCCAGCAGTCTAAGGGGGGGCCCGGTCATTCAGTACTTC	CASSLRGGPVIQYF
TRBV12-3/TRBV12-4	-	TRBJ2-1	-	TGTGCCAGCACCTTGAGAGGGGCTGCAAACTACAATGAGCAGTTCTTC	CASTLRGAANYNEQFF
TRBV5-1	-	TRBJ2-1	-	TGCGCCAGCAGCTTGGCCATGCCCTACAATGAGCAGTTCTTC	CASSLAMPYNEQFF
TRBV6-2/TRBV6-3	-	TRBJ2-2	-	TGTGCCAGCAGTTACGGGAGATCCCGGGAGCTGTTTTTT	CASSYGRSRELFF
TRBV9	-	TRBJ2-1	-	TGTGCCAGCAGCGTAGGGAGAACCAGGCGGAATGAGCAGTTCTTC	CASSVGRTRRNEQFF
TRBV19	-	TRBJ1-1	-	TGTGCCAGTATCGGCGCCATTCGTGGGGGGAAAGAAATGAGGGTTGGGACTGAAGCTTTCTTT	CASIGAIRGGKEMRVGTEAFF
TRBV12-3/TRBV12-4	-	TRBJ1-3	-	TGTGCCAGCACCCCGACGGGATCATCTGGAAACACCATATATTTT	CASTPTGSSGNTIYF
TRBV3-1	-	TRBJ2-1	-	TGTGCCAGCAGCCAAGTTTCGGGAGTCTACAATGAGCAGTTCTTC	CASSQVSGVYNEQFF
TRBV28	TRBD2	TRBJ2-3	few	TGTGCCAGCAGTTTAGCCCAGGCTAGCGGGAGCACAGATACGCAGTATTTT	CASSLAQASGSTDTQYF
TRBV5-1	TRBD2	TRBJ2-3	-	TGCGCCAGCACTCCGGGACTAGCGGGAGGGGATACGCAGTATTTT	CASTPGLAGGDTQYF
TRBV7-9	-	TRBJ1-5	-	TGTGCCAGCAGCTTAGGCTCCAGGGGCAATCAGCCCCAGCATTTT	CASSLGSRGNQPQHF
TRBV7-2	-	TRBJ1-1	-	TGTGCCAGCAGCTTATCGGGAAGACAGACTGAAGCTTTCTTT	CASSLSGRQTEAFF
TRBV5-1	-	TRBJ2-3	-	TGCGCCAGCAGCACCTATCTTTATACAGATACGCAGTATTTT	CASSTYLYTDTQYF
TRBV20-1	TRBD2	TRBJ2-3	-	TGCAGTGCTAGAGATTCCTATAGCGGGGGGGTCCCAGATACGCAGTATTTT	CSARDSYSGGVPDTQYF
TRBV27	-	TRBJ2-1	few	TGTGCCAGCAGTTTATCGGAAAGGGAGCAGTTCTTC	CASSLSEREQFF
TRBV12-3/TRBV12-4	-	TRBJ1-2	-	TGTGCCAGCAGCCGAGCGGGGGGCCGGGTTTCTAACTATGGCTACACCTTC	CASSRAGGRVSNYGYTF
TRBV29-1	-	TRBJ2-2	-	TGCAGCGTTGTAGCCACGAACACCGGGGAGCTGTTTTTT	CSVVATNTGELFF
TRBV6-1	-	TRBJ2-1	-	TGTGCCAGCAGTCGACGAGTAAGCTCCTACAATGAGCAGTTCTTC	CASSRRVSSYNEQFF
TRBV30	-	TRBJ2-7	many	TGTGCCTGGAGTATTGACAGCTACGAGCAGTACTTC	CAWSIDSYEQYF
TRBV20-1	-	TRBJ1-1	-	TGCAGTGGGACGGGACACACGAACACTGAAGCTTTCTTT	CSGTGHTNTEAFF
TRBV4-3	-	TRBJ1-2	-	TGCGCCAGCAGCCAAGATGTAGGGGACGGCTACACCTTC	CASSQDVGDGYTF
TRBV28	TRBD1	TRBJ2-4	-	TGTGCCAGCACGAAGACAGGGACCAAAAACATTCAGTACTTC	CASTKTGTKNIQYF
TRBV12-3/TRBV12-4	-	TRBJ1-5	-	TGTGCCAGCAGAGACCCCGGCAGCTATCAGCCCCAGCATTTT	CASRDPGSYQPQHF
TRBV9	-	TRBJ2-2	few	TGTGCCAGCAGCATCCAGCGCACCGGGGAGCTGTTTTTT	CASSIQRTGELFF
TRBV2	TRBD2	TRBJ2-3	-	TGTGCCAGCAGTGAAGAGCGGGGGGAGATAGATACGCAGTATTTT	CASSEERGEIDTQYF
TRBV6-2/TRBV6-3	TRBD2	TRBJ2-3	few	TGTGCCAGCAGTTACTCATCCTCGGTAGCGGGGGCCACAGATACGCAGTATTTT	CASSYSSSVAGATDTQYF
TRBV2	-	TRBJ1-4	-	TGTGCCAGCCGATCTTCAGGGACAACTAATGAAAAACTGTTTTTT	CASRSSGTTNEKLFF
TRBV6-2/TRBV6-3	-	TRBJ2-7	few	TGTGCCAGCAGTGCAACAGGGGAGGAGTACTTC	CASSATGEEYF
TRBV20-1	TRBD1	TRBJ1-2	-	TGCAGTGCTAGCCGGGACAGGGGGCCGCCGTATGGCTACACCTTC	CSASRDRGPPYGYTF
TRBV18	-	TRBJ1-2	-	TGTGCCAGCTCACCACCGCTACAGCACTATGGCTACACCTTC	CASSPPLQHYGYTF
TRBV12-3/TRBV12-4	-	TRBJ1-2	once	TGTGCCAGCAGCCGCCTTAACTATGGCTACACCTTC	CASSRLNYGYTF
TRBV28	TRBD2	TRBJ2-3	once	TGTGCCAGCAGTCCGGGACTAGAGACAGATACGCAGTATTTT	CASSPGLETDTQYF
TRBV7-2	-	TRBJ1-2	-	TGTGCCAGCAGCTTCTACGTACAGGAGAACTATGGCTACACCTTC	CASSFYVQENYGYTF
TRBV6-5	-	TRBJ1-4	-	TGTGCCAGCAGTTACTCGGGCAGGGTAGGCCAGGCTAATGAAAAACTGTTTTTT	CASSYSGRVGQANEKLFF
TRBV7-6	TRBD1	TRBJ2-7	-	TGTGCCAGCAGCTTAGCTGGTAGGACAGGGGTCAACGAGCAGTACTTC	CASSLAGRTGVNEQYF
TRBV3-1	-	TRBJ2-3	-	TGTGCCAGCAGCCAAGAGCGAGTGCCTAGCACAGATACGCAGTATTTT	CASSQERVPSTDTQYF
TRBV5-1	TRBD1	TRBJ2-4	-	TGCGCCAGCAGCACCGGGACAGTACTAGCCAAAAACATTCAGTACTTC	CASSTGTVLAKNIQYF
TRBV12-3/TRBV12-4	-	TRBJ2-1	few	TGTGCCAGCAGTTTTCCGTCGGAAACGACTAGGTACTACAATGAGCAGTTCTTC	CASSFPSETTRYYNEQFF
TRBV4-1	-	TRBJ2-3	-	TGCGCCAGCAGCCCTAGGGCCGGGGGTGCAGATACGCAGTATTTT	CASSPRAGGADTQYF
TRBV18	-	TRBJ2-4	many	TGTGCCAGCTCAAATAAGACAGGAGAAAACATTCAGTACTTC	CASSNKTGENIQYF
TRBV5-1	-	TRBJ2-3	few	TGCGCCAGCAGCTACCGGACGACAGCCACAGATACGCAGTATTTT	CASSYRTTATDTQYF
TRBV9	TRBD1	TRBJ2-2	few	TGTGCCAGCAGCGTAGTGCCAGGGGGCTATGGTAGGGCCGGGGAGCTGTTTTTT	CASSVVPGGYGRAGELFF
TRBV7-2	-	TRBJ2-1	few	TGTGCCAGCAGCCCCCGAAGGGAGAGTGAGCAGTTCTTC	CASSPRRESEQFF
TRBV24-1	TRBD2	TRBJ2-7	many	TGTGCCACCAGTGATCCCCTTAGCGGGGGGGCCCCGCTGAGCGAGCAGTACTTC	CATSDPLSGGAPLSEQYF
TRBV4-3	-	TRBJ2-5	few	TGCGCCAGCAGCCAAGATCGGGCAGAAGAGACCCAGTACTTC	CASSQDRAEETQYF
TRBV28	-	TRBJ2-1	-	TGTGCCAGCAGTAAACTAGAATCGGTTTACAATGAGCAGTTCTTC	CASSKLESVYNEQFF